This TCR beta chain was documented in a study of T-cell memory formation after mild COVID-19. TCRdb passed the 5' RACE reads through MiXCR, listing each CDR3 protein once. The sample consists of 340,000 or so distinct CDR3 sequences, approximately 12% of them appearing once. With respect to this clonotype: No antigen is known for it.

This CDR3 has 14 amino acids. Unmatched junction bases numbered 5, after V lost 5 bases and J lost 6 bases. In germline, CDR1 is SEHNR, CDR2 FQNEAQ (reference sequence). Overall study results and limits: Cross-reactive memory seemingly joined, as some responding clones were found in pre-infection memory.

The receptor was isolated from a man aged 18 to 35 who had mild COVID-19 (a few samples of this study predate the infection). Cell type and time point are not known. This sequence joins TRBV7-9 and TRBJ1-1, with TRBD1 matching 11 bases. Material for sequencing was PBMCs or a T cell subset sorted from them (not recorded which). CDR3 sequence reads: CASSMDRGLSEAFF. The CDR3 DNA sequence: TGTGCCAGCAGCATGGACAGGGGGCTCTCTGAAGCTTTCTTT. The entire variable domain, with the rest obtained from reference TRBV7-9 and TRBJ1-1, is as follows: DTGVSQNPRHKITKRGQNVTFRCDPISEHNRLYWYRQTLGQGPEFLTYFQNEAQLEKSRLLSDRFSAERPKGSFSTLEIQRTEQGDSAMYLCASSMDRGLSEAFFGQGTRLTVV.